Shown below are 8 T cell receptor beta chains from a single sample sequenced in a study of blood T cell repertoires in COVID-19. Some clones are missing from TCRdb's copy, which holds only in-frame ones; the method was immunoSEQ multiplex PCR. The data show about 70,000 clones, with over 75% seen just once and around 2.9% held by the top ten. Material for sequencing was peripheral blood. All receptors derive from a man older than 75 with acute or convalescent COVID-19.

V and J are TRBV2 and TRBJ1-5, with D possibly being TRBD1 (5 bases). The CDR3 runs 15 residues. V lost 3 bases and J 1 base, leaving 10 bases between the germline ends. Per germline, CDR1 SNHLY and CDR2 FYNNEI. This CDR3 reads CASSEWGVSNQPQHF. The CDR3 coding sequence is TGTGCCAGCAGTGAGTGGGGGGTGAGCAATCAGCCCCAGCATTTT.

The chain uses TRBV4-3 and TRBJ2-5; tentatively, D is TRBD1 (5 bases). V dropped 1 base and J dropped 1 base, with 13 bases sitting between them. Germline CDR1 is LGHNA and CDR2 is YSLEER. The CDR3 is 16 amino acids. The CDR3 DNA is TGCGCCAGCAGCCAAGGCCTAGGGGCGTTCCAAGAGACCCAGTACTTC. It yields the protein CASSQGLGAFQETQYF.

V is TRBV7-8 and J is TRBJ1-4; no clear D gene. Germline V gene sequence: CDR1 SGHVS, CDR2 FQNEAQ. The ends were cut back, 4 bases at V and 6 bases at J, with 18 bases in the middle. This CDR3 region has 16 residues. The CDR3 spells CASSSYSTELDEKLFF. In DNA form, the CDR3 reads TGTGCCAGCAGCTCCTATTCTACAGAACTGGATGAAAAACTGTTTTTT.

J is TRBJ2-5 and V is TRBV11-2; D may be TRBD2 (5 bases). Trimming stripped 4 bases from V and 5 bases from J, with 14 bases between. CDR1 is SGHAT, CDR2 FQNNGV, per germline. The CDR3 has 14 amino acids. The CDR3 nucleotides are TGTGCCAGCAGCTGGAGGACGGGCGGCGAGACCCAGTACTTC. It translates to CASSWRTGGETQYF.

The chain recombines TRBV30 with TRBJ1-1; D perhaps matches TRBD1 (5 bases). The germline V gene encodes CDR1 GTSNPN and CDR2 SVGIG (reference sequence). Deletions cut 2 bases from V and 4 bases from J, with 17 bases between. CDR3 length: 15 amino acids. CDR3 DNA sequence: TGTGCCTGGAGTCGGGGGTATGGTAGGGGCACTGAAGCTTTCTTT. Protein product: CAWSRGYGRGTEAFF.

The rearrangement links TRBV6-5 to TRBJ2-7; 7 nucleotides agree with TRBD2. Germline CDR1 and CDR2: MNHEY and SVGAGI. This CDR3 is built from 15 residues. V shed 3 bases and J 1 base; nucleotides not matched to a gene: 6. In DNA form, the CDR3 reads TGTGCCAGCAGTTATCGAAACGGGAGGTCCTACGAGCAGTACTTC. As protein: CASSYRNGRSYEQYF.

This clone was counted a few times. The chain carries TRBV13 and TRBJ2-3; 7 nucleotides line up with TRBD2. Germline loops: CDR1 PRHDT, CDR2 FYEKMQ (reference sequence). Losses at the gene ends were 5 bases for V and 4 bases for J; bases not matched to a gene: 12. This CDR3 is 16 amino acids long. The CDR3 DNA is TGTGCCAGCAGCCCCCTCCTCCGGGGAGGGTCAGATACGCAGTATTTT. This sequence encodes CASSPLLRGGSDTQYF. Full variable domain (outside the CDR3, taken from reference TRBV13 and TRBJ2-3): AAGVIQSPRHLIKEKRETATLKCYPIPRHDTVYWYQQGPGQDPQFLISFYEKMQSDKGSIPDRFSAQQFSDYHSELNMSSLELGDSALYFCASSPLLRGGSDTQYFGPGTRLTVL.

The V call is TRBV6-1, the J call TRBJ1-2, with TRBD1 matching over 7 bases. Germline CDR1 reads MNHNS; CDR2 reads SASEGT. This CDR3 region has 15 residues. The V segment lost 2 bases and the J segment 4 bases; nucleotides outside the gene matches: 7. In nucleotides, the CDR3 is TGTGCCAGCAGTGAAATCCTAGGGGGCGTCTATGGCTACACCTTC. Its protein product is CASSEILGGVYGYTF.